A selection of T cell receptor beta chains follows, all from one sample in a study of T-cell reconstitution after alpha-beta-depleted transplantation in children. TCRdb analysed the PCR reads with MiXCR anew, one entry per CDR3 protein. The sample consists of about 590,000 distinct CDR3 sequences, 10% to 15% of them appearing once. Source: PBMCs, mostly from graft donor cells, taken 360 days after TCRalphabeta/CD19-depleted stem cell transplant. Receptors originate from a male patient between 10 and 17 years old who had a stem cell transplant for acute myeloid leukemia, so the T cells may come from the graft donor. CDR3s include the opening cysteine and the closing phenylalanine or tryptophan. D genes are given only for firm matches. Size values are once, few and many counts, or a class for expanded clones, and some rows have none.

d_call j_call clone_size v_call cdr3_nt cdr3_aa
TRBD2 TRBJ2-1 - TRBV30 TGTGCCTTCTTGAGCGGGACCTACAATGAGCAGTTCTTC CAFLSGTYNEQFF
- TRBJ2-3 many TRBV5-1 TGCGCCAGCAGCTTGGCTTTGAGGGATACGCAGTATTTT CASSLALRDTQYF
- TRBJ2-4 - TRBV7-2 TGTGCCAGCAGTCCGGTCCAGGGTCCCAAAAACATTCAGTACTTC CASSPVQGPKNIQYF
- TRBJ2-2 many TRBV20-1 TGCAGTGCTTCAGGGGCCGGCACCGGGGAGCTGTTTTTT CSASGAGTGELFF
- TRBJ2-7 - TRBV7-2 TGTGCCAGCAGCTTCCGGGAATTCTCCTACGAGCAGTACTTC CASSFREFSYEQYF
TRBD2 TRBJ2-3 - TRBV4-3 TGCGCCAGCAGCCCCATGGTAGCGGGAGTGGGCACAGATACGCAGTATTTT CASSPMVAGVGTDTQYF
- TRBJ1-6 few TRBV12-3/TRBV12-4 TGTGCCAGCAGTTTGGGGGGTTATTCACCCCTCCACTTT CASSLGGYSPLHF
- TRBJ2-7 many TRBV28 TGTGCCAGCAGTTTACCAGACAGGTACTCCTACGAGCAGTACTTC CASSLPDRYSYEQYF
- TRBJ2-1 - TRBV27 TGTGCCAGCAGTCCCAATCGAGGGGGAGGGCCGGGCAATGAGCAGTTCTTC CASSPNRGGGPGNEQFF
- TRBJ1-1 - TRBV12-3/TRBV12-4 TGTGCCAGCAGCCAAACGGGCCCCAACACTGAAGCTTTCTTT CASSQTGPNTEAFF
- TRBJ1-1 - TRBV12-3/TRBV12-4 TGTGCCAGCAAACGAACCGGTGACAGCGAAGCTTTCTTT CASKRTGDSEAFF
- TRBJ2-7 - TRBV25-1 TGTGCCAGTTTTAGCAGCGCCTACGAGCAGTACTTC CASFSSAYEQYF
- TRBJ1-1 many TRBV5-1 TGCGCCAGCGGAATAACAGGGAAGGTGGGCACTGAAGCTTTCTTT CASGITGKVGTEAFF
TRBD2 TRBJ2-3 - TRBV12-3/TRBV12-4 TGTGCCAGCAGCCAATCTCCGGGACTAGCGGGAGGGACGCAGTATTTT CASSQSPGLAGGTQYF
- TRBJ2-4 few TRBV18 TGTGCCAGCTCACCTCATCCCCCGCAGTCTGAAAACATTCAGTACTTC CASSPHPPQSENIQYF
- TRBJ2-1 - TRBV24-1 TGTGCCACCAGTCGGGAGAACTCCTACAATGAGCAGTTCTTC CATSRENSYNEQFF
TRBD2 TRBJ2-5 many TRBV7-2 TGTGCCAGCAGCTTAGCGGTGGCTAGCGGACGAGAGACCCAGTACTTC CASSLAVASGRETQYF